The 32 T cell receptor beta chains below all came from one sample that was sequenced in a study of a mutant IDH1 vaccine in newly diagnosed glioma. Using immunoSEQ multiplex PCR, the repertoire was profiled, and TCRdb retains in-frame clones only, with some absent. The table has approximately 56,000 clones, about two thirds seen once. These receptors have no known antigen. Time point denoted: week 47, end of study. Doses of 300 ug of mutant IDH1 20-mer peptide were given with topical imiquimod. The sample consisted of peripheral blood mononuclear cells (PBMCs), taken from a glioma patient whose treatment included an IDH1 peptide vaccine. Source of these receptors: a man aged 40-49 years with glioma. Some clones in this sample may be carry-over from other donors' samples.

V is TRBV7-9 and J is TRBJ2-7, with D unclear. Germline V lookup: CDR1 SEHNR, CDR2 FQNEAQ (reference sequence). Trimming left V 1 base short and J 4 bases short, with 8 bases between. The CDR3 covers 13 residues. This CDR3 reads CASSLGQWYEQYF. In DNA, the CDR3 is TGTGCCAGCAGCTTAGGGCAATGGTACGAGCAGTACTTC.

The chain uses TRBV2 and TRBJ2-7, with D unresolved. V was cut by 4 bases and J by 4 bases, with 11 bases left in between. This CDR3 has 13 residues. The V gene's germline CDR1 is SNHLY and CDR2 FYNNEI. The CDR3, as DNA: TGTGCCAGCAGTGTCAGCACCCTTTACGAGCAGTACTTC. Translating gives CASSVSTLYEQYF.

The chain employs TRBV27 and TRBJ2-2; D ambiguous. V was clipped by 2 bases and J by 4 bases, with 11 bases between them. CDR3 length: 15 residues. From germline, CDR1 is MNHEY and CDR2 SMNVEV (reference sequence). The CDR3 bases are TGTGCCAGCAGTTTAAGTCGAGCCAGCACCGGGGAGCTGTTTTTT. This gives the protein CASSLSRASTGELFF.

The chain couples TRBV19 to TRBJ1-5, with D uncertain. V was shortened by 2 bases and J by 4 bases, with 9 bases between the two germline ends. CDR3 length: 14 residues. Germline-derived CDR1 and CDR2 are LNHDA and SQIVND (reference sequence). In DNA, the CDR3 is TGTGCCAGTAGTATAACGGGTTCTAATCAGCCCCAGCATTTT. The encoded protein is CASSITGSNQPQHF.

This clone was seen once. The CDR3 DNA reads as TGCGCCAGCAGCCACCCCCTGGGGGGCGATGGCTACACCTTC. Amino acid sequence: CASSHPLGGDGYTF. This rearrangement joins TRBV5-1 to TRBJ1-2, with D perhaps matching TRBD1 (6 bases). Germline CDR1 and CDR2: SGHRS and YFSETQ. Trimming pared 4 bases from V and 6 bases from J, leaving 16 bases between. CDR3 length equals 14 residues. Supplemented by reference TRBV5-1 and TRBJ1-2, the full variable domain reads KAGVTQTPRYLIKTRGQQVTLSCSPISGHRSVSWYQQTPGQGLQFLFEYFSETQRNKGNFPGRFSGRQFSNSRSEMNVSTLELGDSALYLCASSHPLGGDGYTFGSGTRLTVV.

The chain is built from TRBV6-5 and TRBJ1-1; tentatively, D is TRBD1 (5 bases). Trimming took 4 bases from V and 2 from J, leaving 8 bases between them. Germline V gene data show CDR1 as MNHEY and CDR2 as SVGAGI. The CDR3 totals 13 residues. This CDR3 reads CASSWGLNTEAFF. The CDR3 DNA sequence: TGTGCCAGCAGTTGGGGACTTAACACTGAAGCTTTCTTT.

The genes are TRBV6-5 and TRBJ2-5, with TRBD1 as a possible D gene (6 bases). Germline V gene lookup returns CDR1 MNHEY and CDR2 SVGAGI. V shed 4 bases and J shed 7 bases, with 19 bases lying between them. CDR3 length equals 15 residues. The CDR3 DNA reads as TGTGCCAGCAGTTCCTCGAAGGCAGGGGCGGCGACCCAGTACTTC. It codes for CASSSSKAGAATQYF.

This rearrangement joins TRBV30 to TRBJ1-6; D perhaps matches TRBD1 (6 bases). Germline values: CDR1 GTSNPN, CDR2 SVGIG (reference sequence). With 6 bases removed from V and 7 bases from J, the gap between germline ends came to 13 bases. This CDR3 comprises 13 residues. The CDR3 DNA follows: TGTGCCTGCCCCCAGGGGCCGAATTCACCCCTCCACTTT. Its translation is CACPQGPNSPLHF. The full variable domain, in which reference TRBV30 and TRBJ1-6 provide the parts outside the CDR3, is SQTIHQWPATLVQPVGSPLSLECTVEGTSNPNLYWYRQAAGRGLQLLFYSVGIGQISSEVPQNLSASRPQDRQFILSSKKLLLSDSGFYLCACPQGPNSPLHFGNGTRLTVT.

The chain recombines TRBV6-1 with TRBJ2-7; 9 bases match TRBD1. CDR1 MNHNS and CDR2 SASEGT come from the germline V gene. The J segment lost 2 bases and the V segment lost 5 bases, leaving 7 bases of the junction unmatched. The length of the CDR3 is 15 residues. CDR3 sequence reads: CASSLGTGSAYEQYF. Written as DNA, the CDR3 is TGTGCCAGCAGTCTCGGGACAGGGTCGGCCTACGAGCAGTACTTC.

The chain uses TRBV6-5 and TRBJ2-7, with 9 bases identical to TRBD1. The junction had 3 bases not matched to a gene; V was cut back by 2 bases and J by 4 bases. Germline CDR1 and CDR2: MNHEY and SVGAGI. CDR3 length: 14 amino acids. The CDR3 loop reads CASSYRDRDYEQYF. The CDR3 DNA sequence: TGTGCCAGCAGTTACAGGGACAGGGATTACGAGCAGTACTTC.

The chain couples TRBV19 to TRBJ1-1; D is possibly TRBD1 (6 bases). Trimming stripped 5 bases from V and 6 bases from J, with 22 bases between. Germline-derived CDR1 and CDR2 are LNHDA and SQIVND (reference sequence). CDR3 size: 16 residues. For the CDR3, the DNA is TGTGCCAGTAGTCCCGGCAGGGGCCCCAGTCTCGCTGAAGCTTTCTTT. This encodes CASSPGRGPSLAEAFF. Full variable domain (remainder filled in from reference TRBV19 and TRBJ1-1): DGGITQSPKYLFRKEGQNVTLSCEQNLNHDAMYWYRQDPGQGLRLIYYSQIVNDFQKGDIAEGYSVSREKKESFPLTVTSAQKNPTAFYLCASSPGRGPSLAEAFFGQGTRLTVV.

The chain has TRBV30 and TRBJ2-3; D is possibly TRBD1 (6 bases). From germline, CDR1 is GTSNPN and CDR2 SVGIG (reference sequence). Trimming pared 2 bases from V and 9 bases from J, leaving 24 bases between. The CDR3 contains 16 residues. The CDR3 DNA is TGTGCCTGGAGTTCTGGGGGCCTTAGTGTCGGGGAGACGCAGTATTTT. Translated: CAWSSGGLSVGETQYF.

With respect to this clone: One junction end does not reproduce the germline sequence, and a read error may be involved. The chain recombines TRBV12-5 with TRBJ2-1; tentative D call: TRBD2 (6 bases). Germline CDR1 and CDR2: LGHNT and FRNRAP. This CDR3 comprises 13 residues. The CDR3 DNA reads TGTGCTAGTGGCTTGGGGTCCGGGGGAGATCAGTTCTTC. Residues: CASGLGSGGDQFF.

The rearrangement joins TRBV2 to TRBJ1-2, with 10 bases fitting TRBD1. Trimming cost V 2 bases and J 7 bases; bases outside gene matches: 1. Germline values: CDR1 SNHLY, CDR2 FYNNEI. This CDR3 comprises 13 residues. This chain's CDR3 is CASSERDRGGYTF. CDR3 sequence (DNA): TGTGCCAGCAGTGAAAGGGACAGGGGTGGCTACACCTTC.

This clone has only a few counts. The chain has TRBV29-1 and TRBJ1-5; TRBD1 might be the D (5 bases). With 7 bases removed from V and 9 bases from J, the gap between germline ends came to 16 bases. The CDR3 consists of 12 residues. Germline-derived CDR1 and CDR2 are SQVTM and ANQGSEA. CDR3 protein: CSARDLGGPQHF. CDR3 coding DNA: TGCAGCGCCAGGGACCTCGGCGGGCCCCAGCATTTT. The full variable domain, its missing parts supplied by reference TRBV29-1 and TRBJ1-5, is SAVISQKPSRDICQRGTSLTIQCQVDSQVTMMFWYRQQPGQSLTLIATANQGSEATYESGFVIDKFPISRPNLTFSTLTVSNMSPEDSSIYLCSARDLGGPQHFGDGTRLSIL.

The chain joins TRBV2 to TRBJ1-2; D call uncertain. Looked up from germline, CDR1 is SNHLY and CDR2 is FYNNEI. The V end lost 2 bases, the J end lost 0 bases, and 10 bases lay between the germline ends. The CDR3 length is 15 residues. The CDR3: CASSETWGANYGYTF. The CDR3 DNA reads TGTGCCAGCAGTGAAACCTGGGGAGCTAACTATGGCTACACCTTC. Together with reference TRBV2 and TRBJ1-2, the CDR3 gives the full variable domain: EPEVTQTPSHQVTQMGQEVILRCVPISNHLYFYWYRQILGQKVEFLVSFYNNEISEKSEIFDDQFSVERPDGSNFTLKIRSTKLEDSAMYFCASSETWGANYGYTFGSGTRLTVV.

The chain couples TRBV2 to TRBJ1-3; D not certain. The germline V and J ends were trimmed by 5 bases and 1 base, with 12 bases remaining between them. The CDR3 has 15 amino acids. The germline CDR1 and CDR2 sequences are SNHLY and FYNNEI. The DNA for the CDR3 is TGTGCCAGCAGTCTCCGGACCCATTCTGGAAACACCATATATTTT. Protein sequence: CASSLRTHSGNTIYF.

This chain joins TRBV30 and TRBJ2-1; D gene ambiguous. The CDR3 loop spans 11 amino acids. Germline V gene data show CDR1 as GTSNPN and CDR2 as SVGIG (reference sequence). Deletions cut 1 base from V and 6 bases from J, with 4 bases between. CDR3 sequence: CAWSEFNEQFF. The CDR3 bases are TGTGCCTGGAGTGAGTTCAATGAGCAGTTCTTC.

V is TRBV4-1 and J is TRBJ1-4; D is ambiguous. Germline V gene sequence: CDR1 MGHRA, CDR2 YSYEKL. The CDR3 covers 16 residues. V dropped 2 bases and J dropped 12 bases, with 22 bases sitting between them. The CDR3 sequence: CASSQRAGPSSGQLFF. The CDR3 DNA follows: TGCGCCAGCAGCCAACGAGCCGGGCCCTCAAGTGGGCAACTGTTTTTT.

The CDR3 region has the DNA TGTGCCAGCAGTGAAAATTCGCCCCAGCATTTT. This codes for CASSENSPQHF. The chain uses TRBV6-1 and TRBJ1-5; D gene ambiguous. The germline V and J ends were trimmed by 2 bases and 9 bases, with 5 bases remaining between them. Germline CDR1 is MNHNS and CDR2 is SASEGT. The CDR3 loop spans 11 amino acids.

The V call is TRBV27, the J call TRBJ1-2; D is perhaps TRBD1 (5 bases). CDR3 length: 13 residues. The V and J ends lost 6 bases and 4 bases respectively, with 12 bases between them. CDR1 and CDR2 from the germline V gene are MNHEY and SMNVEV (reference sequence). The CDR3 bases are TGTGCCAGCAGCTCTGGGGCAGTCTATGGCTACACCTTC. This translates into CASSSGAVYGYTF.

The rearrangement links TRBV6-6 to TRBJ2-7; 7 nucleotides match TRBD1. The CDR3 is 14 residues long. Germline V gives CDR1 MNHNY, CDR2 SVGAGI (reference sequence). The V gene end was trimmed by 7 bases and the J gene end by 7 bases; junction bases not matched to a gene: 13. Written as DNA, the CDR3 is TGTGCCAGCACCATGACAGGGTTCACCGGGGAGCAGTACTTC. This codes for CASTMTGFTGEQYF.

This sequence joins TRBV2 and TRBJ1-1; D ambiguous. The CDR3 covers 13 residues. Germline-derived CDR1 and CDR2 are SNHLY and FYNNEI. V lost 1 base, J lost 5 bases, and 8 bases lay in between. In DNA, the CDR3 is TGTGCCAGCAGTGAAGGGGTGGGAACTGAAGCTTTCTTT. Translation gives CASSEGVGTEAFF.

This clone was found once. The chain combines TRBV7-9 with TRBJ2-5, with D perhaps TRBD1 (6 bases). CDR1 is SEHNR, CDR2 FQNEAQ, per germline (reference sequence). The CDR3 runs 15 residues. V dropped 5 bases and J dropped 5 bases, with 18 bases sitting between them. CDR3 sequence reads: CASSQGQGPQETQYF. The DNA of the CDR3 is TGTGCCAGCAGCCAGGGGCAGGGGCCCCAGGAGACCCAGTACTTC.

The rearrangement links TRBV18 to TRBJ1-1, with D hard to call. V was clipped by 2 bases and J by 4 bases, with 8 bases between them. CDR1 is KGHSH, CDR2 LQKENI, per germline. This CDR3 is built from 13 residues. For the CDR3, the DNA is TGTGCCAGCTCACCAATCGAGGGCACTGAAGCTTTCTTT. Translation gives CASSPIEGTEAFF.

The gene calls are TRBV5-4 and TRBJ2-1, with D possibly TRBD1 on 5 matching bases. Deletions cut 5 bases from V and 8 bases from J, with 17 bases between. CDR1 SGHNT and CDR2 YYREEE come from the germline V gene (reference sequence). This CDR3 is 14 amino acids long. The CDR3 sequence: CASRLTGRPDEQFF. CDR3 nucleotide sequence: TGTGCCAGCAGACTTACAGGTCGACCGGATGAGCAGTTCTTC.

The chain uses TRBV23-1 and TRBJ2-7, with TRBD1 matching over 8 bases. TRBV23-1 is classed as an ORF, of uncertain function. This CDR3 is built from 19 residues. V lost 0 bases, J lost 0 bases, and 13 bases stayed unmatched. DNA for the CDR3: TGCGCCAGCAGTCAATCCCAGGGGGCGCGATGCGGGGCCTCCTACGAGCAGTACTTC. It translates to CASSQSQGARCGASYEQYF.

The rearrangement joins TRBV4-1 to TRBJ2-7; D perhaps matches TRBD1 (6 bases). V lost 0 bases to trimming and J lost 3 bases, with 15 bases between them. CDR3 length: 16 amino acids. From germline, CDR1 is MGHRA and CDR2 YSYEKL. The CDR3 nucleotides read TGCGCCAGCAGCCAAGATCGGAGACAGGCCGTCTACGAGCAGTACTTC. Its protein is CASSQDRRQAVYEQYF.

The CDR3 protein is CASSVAAGGLIYGYTF. The CDR3 coding sequence is TGTGCCAGCAGCGTAGCGGCAGGGGGGCTGATATATGGCTACACCTTC. The chain recombines TRBV9 with TRBJ1-2, with 7 nucleotides matching TRBD1. V lost 0 bases and J lost 5; bases outside the gene matches: 10. The CDR3 spans 16 residues. The germline CDR1 and CDR2 sequences are SGDLS and YYNGEE.

The rearrangement joins TRBV19 to TRBJ1-1, with 7 bases that match TRBD1. Germline trimming cut 7 bases from V and 8 bases from J; bases unmatched to any gene: 7. Germline lookup yields CDR1 LNHDA and CDR2 SQIVND (reference sequence). The CDR3 consists of 12 residues. The CDR3 nucleotides read TGTGCCAGTAAGGGGGACAGCAGGGAAGCTTTCTTT. Translation: CASKGDSREAFF.

In its sample, this clone was seen a few times. The chain is built from TRBV5-5 and TRBJ2-6, with 9 bases identical to TRBD1. Germline CDR1 is SGHKS and CDR2 is YYEKEE (reference sequence). After removal of 4 bases from V and 2 bases from J, the junction contained 1 base not matched to a gene. The CDR3 spans 15 residues. The CDR3 protein is CASSTGGTGANVLTF. For the CDR3, the DNA is TGTGCCAGCAGCACAGGGGGCACTGGGGCCAACGTCCTGACTTTC.

The rearrangement uses TRBV6-6 and TRBJ2-2; 7 nucleotides line up with TRBD1. Losses at the gene ends were 6 bases for V and 0 bases for J; bases not matched to a gene: 7. The germline V gene has CDR1 MNHNY and CDR2 SVGAGI (reference sequence). There are 16 residues in the CDR3. The CDR3 loop reads CASRKGTAANTGELFF. The DNA for the CDR3 is TGTGCCAGCAGAAAAGGGACAGCGGCGAACACCGGGGAGCTGTTTTTT.